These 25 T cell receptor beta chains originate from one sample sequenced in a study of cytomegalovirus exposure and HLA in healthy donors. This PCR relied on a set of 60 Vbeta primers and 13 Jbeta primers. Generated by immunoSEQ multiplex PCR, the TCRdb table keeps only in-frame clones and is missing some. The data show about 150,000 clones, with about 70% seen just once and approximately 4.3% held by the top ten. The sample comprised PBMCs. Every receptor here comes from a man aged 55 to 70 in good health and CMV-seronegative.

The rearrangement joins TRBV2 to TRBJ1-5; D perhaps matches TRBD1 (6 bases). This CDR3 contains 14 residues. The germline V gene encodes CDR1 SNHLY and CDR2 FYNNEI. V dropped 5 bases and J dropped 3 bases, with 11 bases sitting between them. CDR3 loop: CASSRQVDNQPQHF. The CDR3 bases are TGTGCCAGCAGTCGACAGGTCGACAATCAGCCCCAGCATTTT.

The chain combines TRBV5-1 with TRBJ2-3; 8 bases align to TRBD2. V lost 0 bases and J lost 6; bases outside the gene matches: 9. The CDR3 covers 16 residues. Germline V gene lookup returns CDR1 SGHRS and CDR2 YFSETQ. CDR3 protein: CASSLGSGGPRDTQYF. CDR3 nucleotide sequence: TGCGCCAGCAGCTTGGGGTCGGGAGGGCCCAGGGATACGCAGTATTTT. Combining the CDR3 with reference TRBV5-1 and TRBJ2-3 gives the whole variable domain KAGVTQTPRYLIKTRGQQVTLSCSPISGHRSVSWYQQTPGQGLQFLFEYFSETQRNKGNFPGRFSGRQFSNSRSEMNVSTLELGDSALYLCASSLGSGGPRDTQYFGPGTRLTVL.

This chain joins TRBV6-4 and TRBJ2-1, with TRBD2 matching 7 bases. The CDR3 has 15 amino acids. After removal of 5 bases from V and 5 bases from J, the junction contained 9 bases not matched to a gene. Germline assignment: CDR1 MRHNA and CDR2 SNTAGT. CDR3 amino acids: CASSPVGAGHNEQFF. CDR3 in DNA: TGTGCCAGCAGTCCCGTTGGAGCGGGGCACAATGAGCAGTTCTTC.

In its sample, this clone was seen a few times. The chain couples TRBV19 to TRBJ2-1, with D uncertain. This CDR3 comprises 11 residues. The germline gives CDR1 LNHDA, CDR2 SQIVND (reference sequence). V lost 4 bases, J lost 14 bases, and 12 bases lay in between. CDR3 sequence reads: CASSTPRIKFF. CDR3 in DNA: TGTGCCAGTAGTACACCGCGGATTAAGTTCTTC.

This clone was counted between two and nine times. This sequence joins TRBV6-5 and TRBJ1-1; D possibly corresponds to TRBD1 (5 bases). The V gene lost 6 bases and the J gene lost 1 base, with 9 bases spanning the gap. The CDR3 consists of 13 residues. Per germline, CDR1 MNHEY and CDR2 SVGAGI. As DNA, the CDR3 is TGTGCCAGCAGAAGGGGCGCGAACACTGAAGCTTTCTTT. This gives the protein CASRRGANTEAFF.

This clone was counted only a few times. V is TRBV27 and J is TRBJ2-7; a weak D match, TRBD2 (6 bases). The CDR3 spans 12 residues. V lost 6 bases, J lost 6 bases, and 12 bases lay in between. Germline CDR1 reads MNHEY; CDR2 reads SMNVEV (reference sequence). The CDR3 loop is CASSHGGVEQYF. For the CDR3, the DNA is TGTGCCAGCAGCCATGGAGGGGTCGAGCAGTACTTC.

The CDR3 is CASSLSLGGSSYEQYF. The CDR3 DNA reads as TGCGCCAGCAGCTTGAGTTTAGGGGGAAGCTCCTACGAGCAGTACTTC. The chain joins TRBV5-1 to TRBJ2-7; maybe TRBD1 (6 bases). Germline CDR1 and CDR2: SGHRS and YFSETQ. V gave up 1 base and J gave up 0 bases, with 14 bases separating them. There are 16 residues in the CDR3. The full variable domain, rest sourced from reference TRBV5-1 and TRBJ2-7, is KAGVTQTPRYLIKTRGQQVTLSCSPISGHRSVSWYQQTPGQGLQFLFEYFSETQRNKGNFPGRFSGRQFSNSRSEMNVSTLELGDSALYLCASSLSLGGSSYEQYFGPGTRLTVT.

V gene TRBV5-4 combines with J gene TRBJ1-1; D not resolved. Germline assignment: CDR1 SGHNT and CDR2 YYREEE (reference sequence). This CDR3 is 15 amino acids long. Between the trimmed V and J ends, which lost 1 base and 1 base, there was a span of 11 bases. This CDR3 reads CASSLLPGTNTEAFF. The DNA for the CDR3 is TGTGCCAGCAGCTTGTTACCGGGAACGAACACTGAAGCTTTCTTT.

The CDR3 DNA follows: TGCGCCAGCAGCCAGCAGGTACCCAGCACTGAAGCTTTCTTT. Protein sequence: CASSQQVPSTEAFF. The rearrangement uses TRBV4-1 and TRBJ1-1; D call uncertain. CDR3 length: 14 amino acids. Germline V gives CDR1 MGHRA, CDR2 YSYEKL. V lost 3 bases, J lost 4 bases, and 12 bases lay in between.

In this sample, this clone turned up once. The CDR3 protein is CASRSTDNQPQHF. The CDR3 region has the DNA TGTGCCAGCAGGTCGACAGATAATCAGCCCCAGCATTTT. The V and J genes are TRBV21-1 and TRBJ1-5; the D call in the table, TRBD1, was not verified against the DNA. TRBV21-1 is shown as a pseudogene. The CDR3 totals 13 residues.

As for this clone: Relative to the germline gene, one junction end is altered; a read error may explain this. The CDR3 is CSSSAPGGQDNSPLHF. CDR3 in DNA: TGTTCCAGCAGCGCCCCGGGGGGGCAGGATAATTCACCCCTCCACTTT. The chain couples TRBV7-9 to TRBJ1-6; the D gene is possibly TRBD1 (6 bases). The CDR3 extends over 16 amino acids. Germline CDR1 and CDR2: SEHNR and FQNEAQ (reference sequence). Variable domain in full (rest from reference TRBV7-9 and TRBJ1-6): DTGVSQNPRHKITKRGQNVTFRCDPISEHNRLYWYRQTLGQGPEFLTYFQNEAQLEKSRLLSDRFSAERPKGSFSTLEIQRTEQGDSAMYLCSSSAPGGQDNSPLHFGNGTRLTVT.

The CDR3 here is CASSRQTSAHTGELFF. Written as DNA, the CDR3 is TGCGCCAGCAGTAGACAGACTAGCGCACACACCGGGGAGCTGTTTTTT. The chain combines TRBV4-1 with TRBJ2-2, with 8 bases matching TRBD2. The CDR3 length is 16 residues. The germline V gene encodes CDR1 MGHRA and CDR2 YSYEKL. V lost 6 bases and J lost 3; bases outside the gene matches: 9.

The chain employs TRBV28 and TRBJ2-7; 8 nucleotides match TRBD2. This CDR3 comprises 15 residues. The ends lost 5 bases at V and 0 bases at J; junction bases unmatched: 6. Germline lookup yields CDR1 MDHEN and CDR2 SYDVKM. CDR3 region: CASSTPGTSSYEQYF. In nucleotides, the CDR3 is TGTGCCAGCAGTACACCCGGGACTAGCTCCTACGAGCAGTACTTC.

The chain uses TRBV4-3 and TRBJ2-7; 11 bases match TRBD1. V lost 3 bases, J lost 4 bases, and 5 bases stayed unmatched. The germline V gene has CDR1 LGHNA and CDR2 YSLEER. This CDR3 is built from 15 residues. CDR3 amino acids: CASSQAGQGAYEQYF. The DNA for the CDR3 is TGCGCCAGCAGCCAGGCCGGACAGGGGGCTTACGAGCAGTACTTC.

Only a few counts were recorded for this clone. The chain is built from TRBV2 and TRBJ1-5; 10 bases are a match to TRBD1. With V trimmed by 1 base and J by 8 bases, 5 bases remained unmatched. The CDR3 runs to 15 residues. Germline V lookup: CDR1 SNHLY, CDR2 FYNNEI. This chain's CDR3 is CASSEGTGGWEPQHF. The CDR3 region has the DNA TGTGCCAGCAGTGAAGGGACAGGGGGATGGGAGCCCCAGCATTTT.

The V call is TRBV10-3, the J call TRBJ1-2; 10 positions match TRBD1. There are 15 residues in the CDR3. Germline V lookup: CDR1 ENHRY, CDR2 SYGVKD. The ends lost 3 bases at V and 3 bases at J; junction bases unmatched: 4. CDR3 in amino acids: CAISERQGADYGYTF. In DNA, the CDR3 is TGTGCCATCAGTGAACGACAGGGGGCCGACTATGGCTACACCTTC.

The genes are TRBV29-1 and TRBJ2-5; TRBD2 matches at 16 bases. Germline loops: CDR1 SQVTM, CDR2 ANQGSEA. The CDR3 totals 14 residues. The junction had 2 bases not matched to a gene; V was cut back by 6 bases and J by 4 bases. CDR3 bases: TGCAGCGTGGGGACTAGCGGGAGGGGAGAGACCCAGTACTTC. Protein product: CSVGTSGRGETQYF. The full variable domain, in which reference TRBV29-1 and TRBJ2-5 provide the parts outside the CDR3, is SAVISQKPSRDICQRGTSLTIQCQVDSQVTMMFWYRQQPGQSLTLIATANQGSEATYESGFVIDKFPISRPNLTFSTLTVSNMSPEDSSIYLCSVGTSGRGETQYFGPGTRLLVL.

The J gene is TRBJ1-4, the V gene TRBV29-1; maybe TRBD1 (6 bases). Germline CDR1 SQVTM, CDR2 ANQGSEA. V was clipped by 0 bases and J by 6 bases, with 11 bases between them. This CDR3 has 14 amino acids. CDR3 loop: CSVEETGKDEKLFF. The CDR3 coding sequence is TGCAGCGTTGAAGAGACAGGAAAGGATGAAAAACTGTTTTTT.

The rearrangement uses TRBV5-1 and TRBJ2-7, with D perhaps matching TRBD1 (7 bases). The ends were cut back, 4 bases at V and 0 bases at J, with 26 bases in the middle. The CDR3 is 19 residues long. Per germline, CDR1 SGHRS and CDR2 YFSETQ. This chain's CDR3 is CASSTDREVPPYFSYEQYF. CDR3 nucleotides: TGCGCCAGCAGCACCGACAGGGAGGTTCCCCCTTACTTCTCCTACGAGCAGTACTTC.

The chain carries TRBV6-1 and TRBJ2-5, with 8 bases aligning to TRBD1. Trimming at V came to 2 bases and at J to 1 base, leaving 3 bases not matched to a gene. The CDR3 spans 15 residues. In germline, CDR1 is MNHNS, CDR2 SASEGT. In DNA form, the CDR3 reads TGTGCCAGCAGTGAACGGGACAGGCCCCAAGAGACCCAGTACTTC. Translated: CASSERDRPQETQYF.

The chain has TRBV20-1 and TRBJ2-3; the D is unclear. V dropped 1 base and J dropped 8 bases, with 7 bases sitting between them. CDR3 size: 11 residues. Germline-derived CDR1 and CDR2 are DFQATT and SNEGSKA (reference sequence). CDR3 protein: CSARAGGTQYF. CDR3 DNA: TGCAGTGCTAGAGCCGGCGGTACGCAGTATTTT.

CDR3 sequence (DNA): TGTGCCAGCAGTTCCACAACGGGGGGGACAGGGCTTCAGCCCCAGCATTTT. Translation gives CASSSTTGGTGLQPQHF. The rearrangement uses TRBV27 and TRBJ1-5, with 9 bases aligning to TRBD1. Germline V gives CDR1 MNHEY, CDR2 SMNVEV (reference sequence). The trim removed 4 bases at V and 6 bases at J, leaving 13 bases unmatched. CDR3 size: 17 residues.

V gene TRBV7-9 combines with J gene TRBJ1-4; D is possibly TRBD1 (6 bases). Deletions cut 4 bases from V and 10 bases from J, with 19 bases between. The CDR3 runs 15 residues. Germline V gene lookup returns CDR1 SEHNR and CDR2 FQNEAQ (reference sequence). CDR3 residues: CASSYRQAEGGKLFF. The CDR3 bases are TGTGCCAGCAGCTACCGACAGGCCGAAGGGGGAAAACTGTTTTTT.

In nucleotides, the CDR3 is TGTGCCAGCAGTTTATTCACCTTCACCAACAGGGGGCGGAATGAAAAACTGTTTTTT. Translated, it gives CASSLFTFTNRGRNEKLFF. The chain combines TRBV27 with TRBJ1-4; 9 bases are a match to TRBD1. Germline values: CDR1 MNHEY, CDR2 SMNVEV (reference sequence). The V segment lost 1 base and the J segment 5 bases; nucleotides outside the gene matches: 14. This CDR3 has 19 amino acids. The full variable domain, rest sourced from reference TRBV27 and TRBJ1-4, is EAQVTQNPRYLITVTGKKLTVTCSQNMNHEYMSWYRQDPGLGLRQIYYSMNVEVTDKGDVPEGYKVSRKEKRNFPLILESPSPNQTSLYFCASSLFTFTNRGRNEKLFFGSGTQLSVL.

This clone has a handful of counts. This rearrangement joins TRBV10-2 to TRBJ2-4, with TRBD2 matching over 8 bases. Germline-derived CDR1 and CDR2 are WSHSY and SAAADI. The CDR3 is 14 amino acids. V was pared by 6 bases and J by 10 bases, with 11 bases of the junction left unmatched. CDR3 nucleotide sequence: TGCGCCAGCAGATCTCGGACTAGCCGCTTGATTCAGTACTTC. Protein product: CASRSRTSRLIQYF.